This is a list of T cell receptor beta chains from one sample in a study of regulatory T cells in long-lasting Graves disease. TCRdb independently ran MiXCR on the multiplex PCR reads; one entry per CDR3 protein. The data contain around 400,000 distinct CDR3 sequences, around 23% of them singletons. The sample here was peripheral blood mononuclear cells (PBMCs), taken when the disease was refractory, from a patient treated with antithyroid drugs. The receptors derive from a female donor with Graves disease. Both conserved end residues are part of each CDR3.

j_call v_call cdr3_aa
TRBJ2-7 TRBV20-1 CSARVRTGGYEQYF
TRBJ1-5 TRBV20-1 CSARELNQPQHF
TRBJ2-5 TRBV15 CATSLTSGSGAQYF
TRBJ2-7 TRBV3-1 CASSQLAESYEQYF
TRBJ2-2 TRBV27 CASSLPRGAQDTGELFF
TRBJ1-6 TRBV20-1 CSARDPVNSPLHF
TRBJ1-3 TRBV11-2 CASSLWRVDNSSLSGNTIYF
TRBJ2-7 TRBV3-1 CASSQAVSGLLEQYF
TRBJ2-2 TRBV5-6 CASSRGQGNGELFF
TRBJ2-3 TRBV4-1 CASSQDRGPITDTQYF
TRBJ1-5 TRBV20-1 CSARDVSNQPQHF
TRBJ2-1 TRBV5-1 CASSLALAGYNEQFF
TRBJ2-3 TRBV7-6 CASSFLAGVANTQYF
TRBJ2-5 TRBV7-2 CASNSGTSKETQYF
TRBJ2-1 TRBV3-1 CASRLNTLGDEQFF
TRBJ2-7 TRBV2 CASKERDNSYEQYF
TRBJ2-3 TRBV7-9 CASSSLAGTDTQYF
TRBJ2-1 TRBV18 CASSPSDKTLPYNEQFF
TRBJ2-2 TRBV2 CAGGGRRTGELFF
TRBJ2-2 TRBV7-3 CASSSHRATGELFF
TRBJ2-1 TRBV28 CASSVNEQFF
TRBJ2-5 TRBV5-4 CASSRWGTGKQETQYF
TRBJ2-1 TRBV2 CASSDRREDNEQFF
TRBJ1-5 TRBV5-8 CASSHWGSNQPQHF
TRBJ2-4 TRBV27 CASSPGQALAKNIQYF
TRBJ1-4 TRBV15 CATSRAQDLNEKLFF
TRBJ2-3 TRBV25-1 CASSEYFIGEQDTQYF
TRBJ1-5 TRBV7-2 CASSPPRVNQPQHF
TRBJ2-4 TRBV29-1 CSARDRDANIQYF
TRBJ2-7 TRBV7-2 CASSFLTSVGEQYF
TRBJ1-4 TRBV28 CASSHVRTGGQKLFF
TRBJ2-7 TRBV9 CASSVEGASSGEQYF
TRBJ2-6 TRBV5-5 CASSFSGAGANVLTF
TRBJ1-5 TRBV28 CASSRDIPSNQPQHF
NA TRBV7-6 CASSSPDQIPNNEQFF
TRBJ2-5 TRBV20-1 CSAERGMTQETQYF
TRBJ2-6 TRBV6-1 CASSKEMQGNPSGANVLTF
TRBJ2-2 TRBV5-1 CASRLEQQTGELFF
TRBJ1-3 TRBV28 CASSLDSGAGNTIYF